The clone carrying this T cell receptor beta chain was detected once. TCRdb's table, derived via immunoSEQ multiplex PCR, lists solely in-frame clones and lacks some. The data show approximately 170,000 clones, with 80% to 90% seen just once and roughly 19% held by the top ten. The record originates from a study of blood T cell repertoires in COVID-19. The V end lost 1 base, the J end lost 3 bases, and 10 bases lay between the germline ends. CDR3 length: 14 amino acids. Per germline, CDR1 SGHTA and CDR2 FQGNSA. This TCR came from a woman older than 75 with acute or convalescent COVID-19. Sample: peripheral blood. V and J are TRBV7-2 and TRBJ2-7; tentatively, D is TRBD2 (7 bases). The CDR3 region has the DNA TGTGCCAGCAGCTTAGGGGAGGGGGTCTACGAGCAGTACTTC. It is translated as CASSLGEGVYEQYF.